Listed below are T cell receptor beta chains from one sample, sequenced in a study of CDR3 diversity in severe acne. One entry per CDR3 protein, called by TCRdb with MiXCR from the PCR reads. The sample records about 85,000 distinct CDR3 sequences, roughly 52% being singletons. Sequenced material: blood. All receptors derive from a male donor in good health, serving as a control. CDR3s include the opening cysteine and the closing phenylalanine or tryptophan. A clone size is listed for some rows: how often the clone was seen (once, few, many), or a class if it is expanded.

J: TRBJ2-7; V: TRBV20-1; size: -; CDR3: CSASSRSGGSSSYEQYF
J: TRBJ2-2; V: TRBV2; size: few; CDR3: CASSFGQGGGGLFF
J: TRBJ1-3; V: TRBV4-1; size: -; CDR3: CASSQDPPQPKTTLGNTIYF
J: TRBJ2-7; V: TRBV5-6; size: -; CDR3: CASTRGRTAYEQYF
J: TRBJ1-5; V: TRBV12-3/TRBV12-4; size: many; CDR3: CASSLVGGREPQHF
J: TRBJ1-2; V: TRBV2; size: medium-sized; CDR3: CASSRTRINRGYTF
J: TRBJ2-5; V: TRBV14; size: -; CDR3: CASSQSETQYF
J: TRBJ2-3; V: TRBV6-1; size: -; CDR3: CASVRTSGEGGTDTQYF
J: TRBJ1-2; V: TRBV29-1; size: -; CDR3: CSALTWGTTRSSYGYTF
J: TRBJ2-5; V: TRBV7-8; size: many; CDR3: CASSLVGTGHQETQYF
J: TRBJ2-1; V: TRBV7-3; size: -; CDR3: CASSRTGNEQFF
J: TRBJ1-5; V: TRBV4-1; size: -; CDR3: CASSRPGDRGNQPQHF
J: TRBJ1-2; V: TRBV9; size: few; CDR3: CASSATGHGYTF
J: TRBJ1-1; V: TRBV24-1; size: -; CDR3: CATSVSGEGNTEAFF
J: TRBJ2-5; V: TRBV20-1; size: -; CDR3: CTAGGASQQETQYF
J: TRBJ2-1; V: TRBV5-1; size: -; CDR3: CASSSSPGQVYNEQFF
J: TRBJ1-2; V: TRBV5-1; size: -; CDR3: CASSRGPGNYGYTF
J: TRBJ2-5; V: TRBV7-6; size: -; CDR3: CASSLPGLAGVGTQYF
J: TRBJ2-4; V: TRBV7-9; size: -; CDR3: CARPRWAKNIQYF
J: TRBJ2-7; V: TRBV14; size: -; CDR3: CASSGRASPTYEQYF
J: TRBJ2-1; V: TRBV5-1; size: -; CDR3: CASTKLAGEVYEQFF
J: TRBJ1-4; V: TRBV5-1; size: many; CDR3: CASSLSPNTIQGIWEKLFF
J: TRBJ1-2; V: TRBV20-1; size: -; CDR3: CSAIGLREGGNGYTF
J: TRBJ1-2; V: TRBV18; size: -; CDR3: CASSPQDRGYTF
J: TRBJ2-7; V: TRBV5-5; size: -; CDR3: CASSLGLAGGYYEQYF
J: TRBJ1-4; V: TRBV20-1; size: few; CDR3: CSATSGPRGPNEKLFF
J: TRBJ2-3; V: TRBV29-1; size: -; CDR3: CSVAGLGTDTQYF
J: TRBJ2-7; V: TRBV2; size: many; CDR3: CASITGTGIGEQYF
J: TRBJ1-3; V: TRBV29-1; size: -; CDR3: CSVGGRTNTIYF
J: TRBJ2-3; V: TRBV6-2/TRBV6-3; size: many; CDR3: CASPQRGGTDTQYF
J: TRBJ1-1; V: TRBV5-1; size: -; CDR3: CASSFTAPFEAFF
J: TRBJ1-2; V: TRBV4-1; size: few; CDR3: CASSQDGYGYTF
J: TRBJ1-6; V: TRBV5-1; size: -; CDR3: CASSIDRNNSPLHF
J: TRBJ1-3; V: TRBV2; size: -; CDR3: CASKGPFSGNTIYF
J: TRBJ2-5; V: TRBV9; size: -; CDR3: CASRIRGRETQYF
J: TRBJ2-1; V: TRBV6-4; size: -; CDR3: CASSVSGGGNEQFF
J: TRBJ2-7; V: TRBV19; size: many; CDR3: CASKQTGTSYEQYF
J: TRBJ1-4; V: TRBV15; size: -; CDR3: CATSRDFGGNEKLFF
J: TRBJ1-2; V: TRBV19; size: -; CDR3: CASSMVGEYGYTF
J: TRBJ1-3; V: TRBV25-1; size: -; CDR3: CATSDSGGHSGNTIYF
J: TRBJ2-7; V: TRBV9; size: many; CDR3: CASSVGVGQYEQYF
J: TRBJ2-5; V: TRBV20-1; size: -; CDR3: CSASARGNYETQYF
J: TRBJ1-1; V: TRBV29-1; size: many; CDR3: CSVYGVNTEAFF
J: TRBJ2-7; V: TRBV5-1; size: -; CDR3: CASSLWLAGNYEQYF
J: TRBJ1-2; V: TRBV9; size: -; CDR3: CASSPTTTGADGYTF
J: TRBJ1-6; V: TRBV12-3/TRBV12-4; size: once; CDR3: CASSLWDSPLHF
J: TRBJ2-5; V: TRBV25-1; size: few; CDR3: CASSRTSGEVETQYF
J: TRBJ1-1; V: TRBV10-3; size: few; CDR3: CAISESGAGGTGRTEAFF
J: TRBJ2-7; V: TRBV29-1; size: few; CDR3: CSAGQVYEQYF
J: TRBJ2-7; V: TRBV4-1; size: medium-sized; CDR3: CASSQEGQAYEQYF
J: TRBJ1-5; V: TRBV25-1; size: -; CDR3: CASSSDRSGQPQHF
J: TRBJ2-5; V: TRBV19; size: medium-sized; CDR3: CASSLTGTGTQYF
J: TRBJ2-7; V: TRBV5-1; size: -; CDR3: CASSLMSAGYEQYF
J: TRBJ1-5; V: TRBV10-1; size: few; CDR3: CASSDGNQPQHF
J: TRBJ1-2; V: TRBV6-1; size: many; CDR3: CASRVTGRPDGYTF